The TCR beta chain under discussion was sequenced for a study of CD8+ T cells in alopecia areata. Study-level background: Treated patients received oral tofacitinib, 5 to 10 mg twice daily. Points from the study as a whole: Scalp lesions, especially in alopecia totalis/universalis, had higher clonality than normal scalp. Tofacitinib yielded significantly lower scalp clonality and fewer expanded CD8+ clones among the top 100.

Trimming cost V 4 bases and J 9 bases, with 10 bases left between them. The CDR3 covers 12 residues. Germline V CDR1 and CDR2: SGHRS, YFSETQ. Noted treatment: oral pan-JAK inhibitor, 5-10 mg twice daily. Once RNA had been extracted, it was reverse transcribed into cDNA to act as the sequencing template. Libraries were prepared by immunoSEQ multiplex PCR; TCRdb keeps only in-frame clonotypes and omits some of them. The sample yields about 100,000 clones, about 60% seen once. A note on this clone: No antigen is known for it.

The V call is TRBV5-1, the J call TRBJ2-2; D is ambiguous. This receptor was taken from a human donor with alopecia areata. Sample: CD8+ T cells sorted from blood, taken at roughly week 58, from a patient treated with tofacitinib. Written as DNA, the CDR3 is TGCGCCAGCAGCCTCAGCGACCGGGAGCTGTTTTTT. Residues: CASSLSDRELFF.